Sequencing of this T cell receptor (beta chain) was carried out in a study of blood T cell repertoires in COVID-19. Overall study context: Some COVID-19 samples were acute and others convalescent; all came from the United States, Italy and Spain. T cells, B-cell-depleted T cells, or PBMCs supplied cDNA or gDNA.

CDR1 is SGHTA and CDR2 is FQGTGA in the germline V gene. Trimming stripped 6 bases from V and 4 bases from J, with 15 bases between. The CDR3 is made up of 15 amino acids. Libraries were prepared by immunoSEQ multiplex PCR; TCRdb keeps only in-frame clonotypes and omits some of them. In the table there are approximately 100,000 clones, around 83% of which are singletons. This TCR was recovered from a woman older than 75 with active or convalescent COVID-19. V gene TRBV7-3 combines with J gene TRBJ2-2; D possibly corresponds to TRBD2 (5 bases). Material for sequencing was peripheral blood. CDR3 bases: TGTGCCAGCAGGACGTTGCTAGGAGGCACCGGGGAGCTGTTTTTT. It encodes CASRTLLGGTGELFF.